This is a list of T cell receptor beta chains from one sample in a study of cytomegalovirus exposure and HLA in healthy donors. Using immunoSEQ multiplex PCR, the repertoire was profiled, and TCRdb retains in-frame clones only, with some absent. The sample holds 90,000 to 150,000 clones, 63% seen once. Source material: PBMCs. These receptors were obtained from a man between 35 and 55 years old in good health and CMV-seropositive. Each CDR3 is given with its conserved first and last residue. D genes are given only for firm matches. Clone size is not always given. Where it is, it says once, few, many or a class for expanded clones.

v_gene	d_gene	j_gene	abundance	CDR3nt	CDR3aa
TRBV21-1	-	TRBJ2-2	few	TGTGCCAGCAGTCCGGGACAGGGGAACACCGGGGAGCTGTTTTTT	CASSPGQGNTGELFF
TRBV18	TRBD1	TRBJ2-7	few	TGTGCCAGCTCACCACGGACAGGAGTTTCCTACGAGCAGTACTTC	CASSPRTGVSYEQYF
TRBV15	TRBD1	TRBJ2-7	-	TGTGCCACCAGCACCAGACAGGGCCGGCTTTACTTC	CATSTRQGRLYF
TRBV27	TRBD1	TRBJ2-1	once	TGTGCCAGCAGCCTGGGGACAGGTAGAAATGAGCAGTTCTTC	CASSLGTGRNEQFF
TRBV29-1	TRBD1	TRBJ1-2	-	TGCAGCGTTCAACACTACGGGACAGCTAGTTTC	CSVQHYGTASF
TRBV27	-	TRBJ2-6	-	TGTGCCAGCAGTTCCGATGGACAGTTCATCTCTGGGGCCAACGTCCTGACTTTC	CASSSDGQFISGANVLTF
TRBV4-2	TRBD1	TRBJ1-1	-	TGTGCCAGCAGCCAAGTAGACAGGGGGTCGGGGACTGAAGCTTTCTTT	CASSQVDRGSGTEAFF
TRBV15	TRBD1	TRBJ1-2	once	TGTGCCACCAGCAGAGGAGATACAGGGGGCTATAGTGGCTACACCTTC	CATSRGDTGGYSGYTF
TRBV28	-	TRBJ1-4	-	TGTGCCAGCAGTCCACCGTCGGGGATTAGGAGGGGTTCGGCTAATGAAAAACTGTTTTTT	CASSPPSGIRRGSANEKLFF
TRBV7-2	TRBD1	TRBJ2-5	-	TGTGCCAGCAGCTTCAATTCAATATCAGGGGGCGGGGAGACCCAGTACTTC	CASSFNSISGGGETQYF
TRBV7-2	TRBD1	TRBJ1-4	few	TGTGCCAGCAGCAGAACAGGGGGCGCCCCCAAACTGTTTTTT	CASSRTGGAPKLFF
TRBV4-1	TRBD1	TRBJ1-5	-	TGCGCCAGCAGCCAACTACAGGGGGGCAATCAGCCCCAGCATTTT	CASSQLQGGNQPQHF
TRBV5-4	TRBD1	TRBJ1-2	-	TGTGCCAGCAGAACTCAGGACAGGGGCTATGGCTACACCTTC	CASRTQDRGYGYTF
TRBV4-2	TRBD1	TRBJ1-4	-	TGTGCCAGCAGCCAAGGGCAGGGGGCAACTAATGAAAAACTGTTTTTT	CASSQGQGATNEKLFF
TRBV10-2	-	TRBJ2-7	-	TGCGCCAGCAGTGGGTCGCGGTTCTACGAGCAGTACTTC	CASSGSRFYEQYF
TRBV19	TRBD1	TRBJ1-5	-	TGTGCCAGTAGTATAAAGAAACAGGGGGATCAGCCCCAGCATTTT	CASSIKKQGDQPQHF
TRBV7-9	TRBD1	TRBJ1-4	-	TGTGCCAGCAGCTCCTGGGACAGGGGGTATCCTGCGACTAATGAAAAACTGTTTTTT	CASSSWDRGYPATNEKLFF
TRBV2	TRBD1	TRBJ1-1	-	TGTGCCAGCAAGGGACAGGCAAACACTGAAGCTTTCTTT	CASKGQANTEAFF
TRBV27	TRBD1	TRBJ1-5	-	TGTGCCAGCAGGGCACAGGGGGATTTGGGCAATCAGCCCCAGCATTTT	CASRAQGDLGNQPQHF
TRBV11-2	-	TRBJ2-7	few	TGTGCCAGCAGCTCGTTTATGACCTTCGGGGTCGAGCAGTACTTC	CASSSFMTFGVEQYF
TRBV9	-	TRBJ2-1	-	TGTGCCAGCAGCGGGGGACTCAGGTCCTACAATGAGCAGTTCTTC	CASSGGLRSYNEQFF
TRBV19	TRBD1	TRBJ2-2	-	TGTGCCAGTAGGGACACACAGGGGACCGGGGAGCTGTTTTTT	CASRDTQGTGELFF
TRBV18	-	TRBJ2-2	-	TGTGCCAGCTCACCACCGTCGGCAGGGAACACCGGGGAGCTGTTTTTT	CASSPPSAGNTGELFF
TRBV2	TRBD2	TRBJ2-2	-	TGTGCCAGCAGGCTAGCGGGAGCCGGGGAGCTGTTTTTT	CASRLAGAGELFF
TRBV5-1	TRBD2	TRBJ2-1	few	TGCGCCAGCAGCTTGGCCTCGGGGGGCAATGAGCAGTTCTTC	CASSLASGGNEQFF
TRBV7-2	TRBD2	TRBJ2-2	-	TGTGCCAGCAGACCTACAGGGACTAGTTTGGCCGGGGAGCTGTTTTTT	CASRPTGTSLAGELFF
TRBV10-3	TRBD1	TRBJ1-3	-	TGTGCCATCAGTGATTCCCGGAGGGGGCTAGCTGGAAACACCATATATTTT	CAISDSRRGLAGNTIYF
TRBV7-2	-	TRBJ1-5	-	TGTGCCAGCAGCTTAGGGGCTGGGGGGGAGAAGCCCCAGCATTTT	CASSLGAGGEKPQHF
TRBV4-2	TRBD1	TRBJ2-5	-	TGTGCCAGCAGCCAAACCAGGGACAGTCAAGAGACCCAGTACTTC	CASSQTRDSQETQYF
TRBV9	-	TRBJ1-2	once	TGTGCCAGCAGTTATAGCGTGGGTTTCAGTAACTATGGCTACACCTTC	CASSYSVGFSNYGYTF
TRBV5-1	-	TRBJ2-1	-	TGCGCCAGCAGCTCCGCTCGGGGAAGGGCGGTCTACAATGAGCAGTTCTTC	CASSSARGRAVYNEQFF
TRBV7-3	-	TRBJ2-1	once	TGTGCCAGCAGCCTTCGGAGGGGCAATGAGCAGTTCTTC	CASSLRRGNEQFF
TRBV2	TRBD1	TRBJ1-6	-	TGTACCAGCAGTGGGGACAGGCCGATAATTTCACCCCTCCACTTT	CTSSGDRPIISPLHF
TRBV29-1	-	TRBJ2-5	-	TGCAGCGTTGACCAGGGACAAGAGACCCAGTACTTC	CSVDQGQETQYF
TRBV5-1	TRBD2	TRBJ2-1	-	TGCGCCAGCACCGGGGGAGGGGATTACAATGAGCAGTTCTTC	CASTGGGDYNEQFF
TRBV28	-	TRBJ2-6	few	TGTGCCAGCAGTTTAGCCTCGAGGAGATCTGGGGCCAACGTCCTGACTTTC	CASSLASRRSGANVLTF
TRBV7-8	TRBD2	TRBJ2-2	-	TGTGCCAGCAGCCTCAGGACTAGCTCCTCCGGGGAGCTGTTTTTT	CASSLRTSSSGELFF
TRBV5-1	-	TRBJ1-5	-	TGCGCCAGCAGCCCCGACAGGTTCAATCAGCCCCAGCATTTT	CASSPDRFNQPQHF
TRBV2	-	TRBJ2-7	few	TGTGCCAGCAGTGATAAGGTTAGCGCTCCAAACTCCTACGAGCAGTACTTC	CASSDKVSAPNSYEQYF
TRBV9	-	TRBJ1-2	once	TGTGCCAGCAGCGTGATGGGGGGAGTCGGCAACATCTATGGCTACACCTTC	CASSVMGGVGNIYGYTF
TRBV19	-	TRBJ2-7	-	TGTGCCATTCCTCTTGGCAGGGGGGCCTACGAGCAGTACTTC	CAIPLGRGAYEQYF
TRBV4-1	-	TRBJ2-3	-	TGCGCCAGCAGCCAAGAGTGGACTAGTGGGGGCGGGACCACAGATACGCAGTATTTT	CASSQEWTSGGGTTDTQYF
TRBV6-1	-	TRBJ1-1	-	TGTGCCAGCAGGCACAGGGTGGATAACACTGAAGCTTTCTTT	CASRHRVDNTEAFF
TRBV29-1	-	TRBJ1-4	-	TGCAGCGTTGCCCTCACAGGGTCAGATGAAAAACTGTTTTTT	CSVALTGSDEKLFF
TRBV4-1	TRBD1	TRBJ2-5	few	TGCGCCAGCAGCCCGACAGGGCCCGGTCAAGAGACCCAGTACTTC	CASSPTGPGQETQYF
TRBV6-5	TRBD1	TRBJ1-1	-	TGTGCCAGCAGGCCTCTCACAGGGGGCACTGAAGCTTTCTTT	CASRPLTGGTEAFF
TRBV28	TRBD2	TRBJ2-3	-	TGTGCCAGCAGTTTACTAGCGGAGACTAGCGGGAGTCGGAGCACAGATACGCAGTATTTT	CASSLLAETSGSRSTDTQYF
TRBV4-1	-	TRBJ1-1	-	TGCGCCAGCAGCCAAGACCAGGGGACTGAAGCTTTCTTT	CASSQDQGTEAFF
TRBV20-1	-	TRBJ2-7	-	TGCAGTGCCCTAAAGGAGGACGAGCAGTACTTC	CSALKEDEQYF
TRBV18	-	TRBJ1-2	-	TGTGCCAGCTCACCACCGGGAGCTAACTATGGCTACACCTTC	CASSPPGANYGYTF
TRBV28	TRBD1	TRBJ1-4	-	TGTGCCAGCAGTACGGGACAGATGACCGGAAAACTGTTTTTT	CASSTGQMTGKLFF
TRBV15	-	TRBJ1-4	-	TGTGCCACCAGCGCCCGAGTTATCGCAACTAATGAAAAACTGTTTTTT	CATSARVIATNEKLFF
TRBV7-2	TRBD2	TRBJ2-5	-	TGTGCCAGCAGCTCCCCATCTAGCGGGATGGTGAAGACCCAGTACTTC	CASSSPSSGMVKTQYF